Listed below are T cell receptor beta chains from one sample, sequenced in a study of cytomegalovirus exposure and HLA in healthy donors. Generated by immunoSEQ multiplex PCR, the TCRdb table keeps only in-frame clones and is missing some. The repertoire holds some 80,000 clones, with roughly 74% as singletons. The sequenced sample was PBMCs. Receptors were obtained from a man aged 40-49 years in good health and CMV-seronegative. The CDR3 runs from the conserved cysteine through the conserved F or W. D genes are given only for firm matches. Rows give clone size only sometimes, using once, few, many, or a class for an expanded clone.

len	d_gene	v_gene	abundance	j_gene	CDR3aa	CDR3nt
17	TRBD2	TRBV7-6	once	TRBJ2-7	CASSLGLAGAFAYEQYF	TGTGCCAGCAGCTTAGGGCTAGCGGGGGCCTTTGCCTACGAGCAGTACTTC
15	-	TRBV5-4	once	TRBJ1-6	CASSPFSGSGSPLHF	TGTGCCAGCAGCCCGTTCTCCGGCTCCGGGTCACCCCTCCACTTT
12	-	TRBV5-1	-	TRBJ2-7	CASSLQGPEQYF	TGCGCCAGCAGCTTGCAGGGCCCCGAGCAGTACTTC
15	-	TRBV6-1	once	TRBJ2-7	CASSFLYRDSHEQYF	TGTGCCAGCAGTTTTTTATACCGAGACAGCCACGAGCAGTACTTC
14	-	TRBV11-1	-	TRBJ1-1	CASSRGPYNTEAFF	TGTGCCAGCAGCCGCGGGCCGTACAACACTGAAGCTTTCTTT
14	-	TRBV5-1	-	TRBJ1-1	CASSLVGGFTEAFF	TGCGCCAGCAGCTTGGTAGGGGGATTCACTGAAGCTTTCTTT
14	TRBD1	TRBV2	-	TRBJ1-2	CASSELGQGCGYTF	TGTGCCAGCAGTGAATTGGGACAGGGATGCGGCTACACCTTC
16	TRBD1	TRBV9	-	TRBJ1-1	CASSVGAGTGVTEAFF	TGTGCCAGCAGCGTAGGGGCCGGGACAGGGGTCACTGAAGCTTTCTTT
15	TRBD1	TRBV6-5	-	TRBJ2-7	CASSPTGEKTYEQYF	TGTGCCAGCAGCCCGACAGGGGAAAAGACCTACGAGCAGTACTTC
14	-	TRBV7-7	-	TRBJ2-5	CASSPGLYQETQYF	TGTGCTAGCAGCCCGGGTCTGTACCAAGAGACCCAGTACTTC
16	TRBD2	TRBV5-1	-	TRBJ2-1	CASSQRSGGALQGQFF	TGCGCCAGCAGCCAACGATCGGGGGGGGCCTTGCAAGGGCAGTTCTTC
15	TRBD1	TRBV2	-	TRBJ2-7	CASSAGQPLPYEQYF	TGTGCCAGCAGTGCGGGACAGCCTCTCCCCTACGAGCAGTACTTC
13	TRBD1	TRBV30	-	TRBJ1-5	CAWSETGNQPQHF	TGTGCCTGGAGTGAGACAGGGAATCAGCCCCAGCATTTT
14	-	TRBV30	once	TRBJ1-5	CAWSVRQRNQPQHF	TGTGCCTGGAGTGTACGACAAAGGAATCAGCCCCAGCATTTT
16	TRBD1	TRBV7-3	-	TRBJ1-2	CASSHFGQGRNYGYTF	TGTGCCAGCAGCCACTTTGGACAGGGGAGAAACTATGGCTACACCTTC
13	TRBD1	TRBV2	few	TRBJ1-4	CASSGQGGEKLFF	TGTGCCAGCAGTGGACAGGGAGGTGAAAAACTGTTTTTT
14	TRBD1	TRBV5-1	once	TRBJ2-3	CASSKGQVSDTQYF	TGCGCCAGCAGCAAAGGACAGGTCTCAGATACGCAGTATTTT
16	TRBD1	TRBV5-4	-	TRBJ2-7	CASSFEGLDRPYEQYF	TGTGCCAGCAGCTTTGAAGGGTTGGACAGGCCCTACGAGCAGTACTTC
14	TRBD1	TRBV7-2	-	TRBJ1-2	CASLSGQGAIGYTF	TGTGCCAGTTTGTCGGGACAGGGGGCTATTGGCTACACCTTC
15	-	TRBV19	-	TRBJ2-1	CASSIDRGSYNEQFF	TGTGCCAGTAGTATAGATCGGGGGTCCTACAATGAGCAGTTCTTC
14	TRBD1	TRBV5-1	-	TRBJ2-7	CASSLGQGVHEQYF	TGCGCCAGCAGCTTGGGACAGGGAGTCCACGAGCAGTACTTC
13	TRBD1	TRBV6-5	few	TRBJ1-2	CASRGQSNYGYTF	TGTGCCAGCCGGGGACAGTCTAACTATGGCTACACCTTC
16	TRBD1	TRBV10-3	-	TRBJ1-2	CAISESSGQGVRGYTF	TGTGCCATCAGTGAGTCATCCGGACAGGGGGTTCGGGGCTACACCTTC
14	-	TRBV29-1	-	TRBJ1-1	CSVDRLGGPTEAFF	TGCAGCGTTGACCGCCTAGGGGGACCAACTGAAGCTTTCTTT
11	-	TRBV7-9	-	TRBJ2-2	CASSPPGELFF	TGTGCCAGCAGCCCTCCGGGAGAGCTGTTTTTT
17	-	TRBV5-6	-	TRBJ1-4	CASSIMGGAATNEKLFF	TGTGCCAGCAGCATCATGGGGGGTGCTGCAACTAATGAAAAACTGTTTTTT
14	-	TRBV5-1	-	TRBJ2-5	CASSSPGRGETQYF	TGCGCCAGCAGCTCCCCGGGCAGAGGGGAGACCCAGTACTTC